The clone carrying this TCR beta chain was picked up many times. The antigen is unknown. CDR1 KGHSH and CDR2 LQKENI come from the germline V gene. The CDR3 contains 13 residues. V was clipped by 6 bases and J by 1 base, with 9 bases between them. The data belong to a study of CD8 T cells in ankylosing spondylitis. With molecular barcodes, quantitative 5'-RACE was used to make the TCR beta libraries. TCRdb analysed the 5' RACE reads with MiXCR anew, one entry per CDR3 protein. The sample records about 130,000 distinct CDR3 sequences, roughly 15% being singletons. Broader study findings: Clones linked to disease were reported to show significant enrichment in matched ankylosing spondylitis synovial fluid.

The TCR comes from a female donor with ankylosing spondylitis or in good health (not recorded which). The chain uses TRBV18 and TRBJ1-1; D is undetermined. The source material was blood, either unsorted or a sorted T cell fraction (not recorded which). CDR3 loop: CASSPGRNTEAFF. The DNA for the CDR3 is TGTGCCAGCTCCCCAGGACGGAACACTGAAGCTTTCTTT.